This TCR beta chain was obtained from a study of blood T cells in healthy people across ages. Germline lookup yields CDR1 SGHRS and CDR2 YFSETQ. V was clipped by 4 bases and J by 1 base, with 14 bases between them. The CDR3 is 16 residues long. A second 7 to 11 cycle PCR used barcoded and J-beta primers. Every sample returned 3 million or more CDR3-containing paired-end reads. TCRdb ran MiXCR on the 5' RACE reads and lists one entry per CDR3 protein. The sample lists 1.6 million or so distinct CDR3 sequences; about 35% were seen once. This receptor was obtained from a woman in her thirties in good health. Sequencing was done on a sample of blood. The chain couples TRBV5-1 to TRBJ2-2; D is ambiguous. CDR3 in DNA: TGCGCCAGCAGCCAACCTAAAACCGAGAACACCGGGGAGCTGTTTTTT. Encoded protein: CASSQPKTENTGELFF.